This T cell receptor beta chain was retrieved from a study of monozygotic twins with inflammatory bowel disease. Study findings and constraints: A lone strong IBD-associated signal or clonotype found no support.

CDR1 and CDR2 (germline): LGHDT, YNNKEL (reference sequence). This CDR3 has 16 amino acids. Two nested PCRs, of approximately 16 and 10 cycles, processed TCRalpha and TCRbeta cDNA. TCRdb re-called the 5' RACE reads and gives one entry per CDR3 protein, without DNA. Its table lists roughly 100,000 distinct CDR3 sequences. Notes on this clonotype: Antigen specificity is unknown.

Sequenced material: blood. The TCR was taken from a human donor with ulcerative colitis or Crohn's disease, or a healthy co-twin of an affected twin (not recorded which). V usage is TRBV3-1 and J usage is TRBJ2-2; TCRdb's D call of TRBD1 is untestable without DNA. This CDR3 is CASSQVSGAFTGELFF.